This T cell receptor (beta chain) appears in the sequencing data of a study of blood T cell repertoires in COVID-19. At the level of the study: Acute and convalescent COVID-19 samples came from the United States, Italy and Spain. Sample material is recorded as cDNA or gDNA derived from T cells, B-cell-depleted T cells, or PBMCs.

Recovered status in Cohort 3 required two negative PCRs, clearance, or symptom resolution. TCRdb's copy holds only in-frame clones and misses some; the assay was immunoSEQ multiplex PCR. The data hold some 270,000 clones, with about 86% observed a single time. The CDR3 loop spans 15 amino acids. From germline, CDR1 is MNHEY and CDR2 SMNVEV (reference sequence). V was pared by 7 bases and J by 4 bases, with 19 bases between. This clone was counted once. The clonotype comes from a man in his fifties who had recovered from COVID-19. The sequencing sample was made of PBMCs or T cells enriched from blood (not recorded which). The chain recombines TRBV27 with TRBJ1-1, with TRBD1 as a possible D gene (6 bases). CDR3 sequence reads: CASTTGWGLSTEAFF. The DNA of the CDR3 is TGTGCCAGCACGACAGGTTGGGGGTTGAGCACTGAAGCTTTCTTT.